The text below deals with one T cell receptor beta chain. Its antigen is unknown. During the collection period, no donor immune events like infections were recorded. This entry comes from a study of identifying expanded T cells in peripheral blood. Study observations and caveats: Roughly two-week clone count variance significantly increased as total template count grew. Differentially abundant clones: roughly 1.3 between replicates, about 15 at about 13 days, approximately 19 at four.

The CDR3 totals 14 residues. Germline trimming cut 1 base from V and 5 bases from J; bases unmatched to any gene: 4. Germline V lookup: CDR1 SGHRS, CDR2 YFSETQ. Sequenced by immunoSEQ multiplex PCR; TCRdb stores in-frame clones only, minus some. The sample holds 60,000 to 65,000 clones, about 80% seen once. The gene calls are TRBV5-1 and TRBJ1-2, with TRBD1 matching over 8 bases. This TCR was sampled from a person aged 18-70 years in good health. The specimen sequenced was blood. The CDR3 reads CASSLSGQEYGYTF. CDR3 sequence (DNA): TGCGCCAGCAGCTTGTCGGGACAGGAGTATGGCTACACCTTC.